One sample yielded the 15 T cell receptor beta chains listed below, sequenced in a study of blood T cell repertoires in COVID-19. TCRdb keeps only in-frame clones here, not all; method: immunoSEQ multiplex PCR. The sample yields around 310,000 clones, over 80% seen once. The sequencing sample was made of PBMCs or T cells enriched from blood (not recorded which). Receptors originate from a man under 40 who had recovered from COVID-19.

The genes are TRBV28 and TRBJ1-2; 7 nucleotides align to TRBD1. Germline V gene lookup returns CDR1 MDHEN and CDR2 SYDVKM. The CDR3 totals 13 residues. After removal of 6 bases from V and 9 bases from J, the junction contained 10 bases not matched to a gene. The CDR3 region is CASRPGTGASYTF. The CDR3 DNA sequence: TGTGCCAGCAGACCCGGTACAGGGGCTAGCTACACCTTC.

The chain recombines TRBV5-1 with TRBJ2-1, with 9 nucleotides matching TRBD1. This CDR3 region has 15 residues. CDR1 and CDR2 from the germline V gene are SGHRS and YFSETQ. V dropped 0 bases and J dropped 7; count of bases not matched to a gene: 5. The chain's CDR3 is CASSLATGGKNEQFF. CDR3 bases: TGCGCCAGCAGCTTGGCTACAGGGGGCAAGAATGAGCAGTTCTTC.

The chain has TRBV11-3 and TRBJ2-2, with D perhaps TRBD2 (6 bases). Trimming stripped 2 bases from V and 3 bases from J, with 13 bases between. CDR1 and CDR2 (germline): SGHNT, YENEEA. The CDR3 is made up of 16 amino acids. The CDR3 region has the DNA TGTGCCAGCAGCTTATGGCTTGGGGAGGACACCGGGGAGCTGTTTTTT. It is translated as CASSLWLGEDTGELFF.

This chain joins TRBV6-2 or TRBV6-3 and TRBJ1-2; D is perhaps TRBD1 (6 bases). Between the trimmed V and J ends, which lost 2 bases and 2 bases, there was a span of 18 bases. The CDR3 is 17 amino acids. Germline CDR1 reads MNHEY; CDR2 reads SVGEGT. CDR3 sequence reads: CASSYLPRAGVNYGYTF. CDR3 bases: TGTGCCAGCAGTTACCTACCGAGGGCAGGGGTAAACTATGGCTACACCTTC.

The genes are TRBV5-4 and TRBJ2-5, with 7 bases identical to TRBD1. V was clipped by 2 bases and J by 4 bases; unmatched bases: 5. Germline CDR1 is SGHNT and CDR2 is YYREEE (reference sequence). This CDR3 region has 14 residues. This CDR3 reads CASSLGGWAETQYF. The CDR3, as DNA: TGTGCCAGCAGCTTAGGGGGCTGGGCAGAGACCCAGTACTTC.

V is TRBV2 and J is TRBJ2-7, with a weak D call TRBD1 (6 bases). Germline CDR1 SNHLY, CDR2 FYNNEI. V was pared by 0 bases and J by 4 bases, with 31 bases between. This CDR3 comprises 21 residues. The CDR3 DNA reads TGTGCCAGCAGTGAAGCGCCGTGGGCCCGGACAAAGGACAGTAGACCATACGAGCAGTACTTC. Translation gives CASSEAPWARTKDSRPYEQYF.

This chain uses TRBV11-3 with TRBJ2-3, with 7 positions matching TRBD2. This CDR3 spans 15 amino acids. Germline CDR1 SGHNT, CDR2 YENEEA. With V trimmed by 5 bases and J by 1 base, 6 bases remained unmatched. CDR3 region: CASSDRGGGTDTQYF. The DNA of the CDR3 is TGTGCCAGCAGCGACCGGGGAGGGGGCACAGATACGCAGTATTTT.

The chain has TRBV29-1 and TRBJ2-3, with TRBD2 identical over 13 bases. This CDR3 comprises 15 residues. Germline CDR1 reads SQVTM; CDR2 reads ANQGSEA. Trimming removed 6 bases from V and 6 bases from J; junction bases left unmatched: 9. CDR3 amino acids: CSVRGLAGLVDTQYF. The CDR3 region has the DNA TGCAGCGTGAGGGGACTAGCGGGGTTGGTGGATACGCAGTATTTT.

The chain is built from TRBV13 and TRBJ1-2; 7 nucleotides agree with TRBD1. CDR3 length: 13 residues. Germline CDR1 is PRHDT and CDR2 is FYEKMQ (reference sequence). V trimming: 8 bases; J trimming: 1 base; junction bases outside the gene matches: 4. DNA of the CDR3: TGTGCCAGCGGACAGGCGATTAACTATGGCTACACCTTC. It specifies CASGQAINYGYTF.

V is TRBV28 and J is TRBJ1-1; tentatively, D is TRBD1 (5 bases). Germline-derived CDR1 and CDR2 are MDHEN and SYDVKM. The CDR3 extends over 12 amino acids. V was clipped by 8 bases and J by 7 bases, with 14 bases between them. In DNA form, the CDR3 reads TGTGCCAGCCGACAGCCCCCACTTGAAGCTTTCTTT. It specifies CASRQPPLEAFF.

The rearrangement links TRBV10-3 to TRBJ2-6, with TRBD1 matching 7 bases. The CDR3 runs to 16 residues. Germline CDR1 reads ENHRY; CDR2 reads SYGVKD. Trimming cost V 4 bases and J 0 bases; bases outside gene matches: 3. The CDR3 is CAISADRFSGANVLTF. CDR3 DNA sequence: TGTGCCATCAGTGCGGACAGGTTCTCTGGGGCCAACGTCCTGACTTTC.

This clone was seen more than once but under ten times. This chain connects TRBV18 to TRBJ1-1; 7 bases are a match to TRBD1. CDR3 length equals 17 residues. CDR1 is KGHSH, CDR2 LQKENI, per germline. Trimming cost V 3 bases and J 1 base; bases outside gene matches: 11. CDR3 nucleotide sequence: TGTGCCAGCTCACCTTCGAAACCGGACAGGCCGAACACTGAAGCTTTCTTT. Residues: CASSPSKPDRPNTEAFF. Based on the CDR3 plus reference TRBV18 and TRBJ1-1, the full variable domain is NAGVMQNPRHLVRRRGQEARLRCSPMKGHSHVYWYRQLPEEGLKFMVYLQKENIIDESGMPKERFSAEFPKEGPSILRIQQVVRGDSAAYFCASSPSKPDRPNTEAFFGQGTRLTVV.

This sequence joins TRBV7-9 and TRBJ2-7; D is possibly TRBD1 (6 bases). With 1 base removed from V and 6 bases from J, the gap between germline ends came to 13 bases. Germline V CDR1 and CDR2: SEHNR, FQNEAQ (reference sequence). The CDR3 has 14 residues. The CDR3: CASSLGRGDLEQYF. The CDR3 DNA is TGTGCCAGCAGCTTAGGCAGGGGCGATCTCGAGCAGTACTTC.

The chain links TRBV7-2 to TRBJ2-1; D not certain. Trimming took 1 base from V and 0 from J, leaving 10 bases between them. Per germline, CDR1 SGHTA and CDR2 FQGNSA. This CDR3 is built from 16 residues. CDR3 in amino acids: CASSLVAASSYNEQFF. CDR3 sequence (DNA): TGTGCCAGCAGCTTAGTTGCGGCTAGCTCCTACAATGAGCAGTTCTTC.

The rearrangement uses TRBV28 and TRBJ1-1; TRBD1 agrees at 8 bases. This CDR3 region has 15 residues. Trimming at V came to 2 bases and at J to 5 bases, leaving 7 bases not matched to a gene. From germline, CDR1 is MDHEN and CDR2 SYDVKM. The CDR3 DNA is TGTGCCAGCAGTTTACTTGCAGGGGGCTTAACTGAAGCTTTCTTT. Its translation: CASSLLAGGLTEAFF.